Listed here are 9 T cell receptor beta chains from one sample, sequenced in a study of blood T cell repertoires in COVID-19. Sequencing was performed with immunoSEQ multiplex PCR; in TCRdb, only in-frame clones are kept and a portion is missing. The sample includes 55,000 to 75,000 clones, 65% to 85% of them seen just once. The sample comprised peripheral blood. The receptor source for this set is a man older than 75 with COVID-19, enrolled during active disease.

The chain links TRBV18 to TRBJ2-1, with TRBD2 matching 10 bases. The CDR3 consists of 15 residues. Germline CDR1 is KGHSH and CDR2 is LQKENI. The V and J ends lost 6 bases and 4 bases, in that order; junction bases with no gene match: 6. The CDR3 loop is CASSLAGDTYNEQFF. The DNA for the CDR3 is TGTGCCAGCTCGCTAGCGGGAGACACGTACAATGAGCAGTTCTTC.

The genes are TRBV21-1 and TRBJ1-5. TRBV21-1 is annotated as a pseudogene. The CDR3 is 16 amino acids. The CDR3 here is CASSKGGGKVDQPQHF. As DNA, the CDR3 is TGTGCCAGCAGCAAAGGGGGAGGGAAGGTCGATCAGCCCCAGCATTTT.

This sequence joins TRBV4-3 and TRBJ2-1; 9 bases line up with TRBD2. Germline lookup yields CDR1 LGHNA and CDR2 YSLEER. CDR3 length equals 16 residues. V gave up 0 bases and J gave up 1 base; unmatched junction bases: 1. The CDR3 sequence: CASSQDAGGSYNEQFF. Here the CDR3 DNA reads TGCGCCAGCAGCCAAGACGCGGGGGGGTCCTACAATGAGCAGTTCTTC.

This clone was counted once. The V and J genes are TRBV29-1 and TRBJ1-1; no reliable D call. The CDR3 length is 12 residues. Looked up from germline, CDR1 is SQVTM and CDR2 is ANQGSEA. V lost 7 bases, J lost 3 bases, and 12 bases lay in between. CDR3 loop: CSAHERHTEAFF. CDR3 bases: TGCAGCGCCCACGAGAGGCACACTGAAGCTTTCTTT.

In its sample, this clone was seen a few times. The rearrangement joins TRBV6-2 or TRBV6-3 to TRBJ2-3, with 7 bases fitting TRBD2. V lost 2 bases and J lost 4; bases outside the gene matches: 6. This CDR3 spans 15 amino acids. Germline V gene sequence: CDR1 MNHEY, CDR2 SVGEGT. As DNA, the CDR3 is TGTGCCAGCAGTTACCGATGGACTAGATCAGATACGCAGTATTTT. Its translation is CASSYRWTRSDTQYF.

The chain carries TRBV27 and TRBJ1-1, with D maybe TRBD1 (6 bases). The CDR3 has 14 residues. Trimming cost V 10 bases and J 3 bases, with 18 bases left between them. Germline CDR1 reads MNHEY; CDR2 reads SMNVEV (reference sequence). The CDR3 loop reads CATSGEGFDTEAFF. The CDR3 coding sequence is TGTGCCACCTCAGGGGAGGGGTTTGACACTGAAGCTTTCTTT.

J is TRBJ1-2 and V is TRBV5-6; D gene unclear. The V end was cut by 0 bases, the J end by 3 bases, with 12 bases between. CDR3 size: 15 residues. Germline loops: CDR1 SGHDT, CDR2 YYEEEE. CDR3 sequence (DNA): TGTGCCAGCAGCTTGGTGTACAGAGTTGACTATGGCTACACCTTC. Translated, it gives CASSLVYRVDYGYTF.

This clone was observed once. The gene calls are TRBV3-1 (or the pseudogene TRBV3-2) and TRBJ2-3; 7 nucleotides agree with TRBD2. Unmatched junction bases numbered 11, after V lost 1 base and J lost 4 bases. The CDR3 has 17 residues. CDR1 is LGHDT and CDR2 is YNNKEL in the germline V gene (reference sequence). The CDR3 spells CASSQVRGRGRADTQYF. DNA for the CDR3: TGTGCCAGCAGCCAAGTTCGCGGGAGAGGCAGGGCAGATACGCAGTATTTT.

This clone has a single count. The V and J genes are TRBV11-2 and TRBJ1-2; tentatively, D is TRBD1 (5 bases). The length of the CDR3 is 14 residues. V lost 5 bases to trimming and J lost 4 bases, with 14 bases between them. Germline loops: CDR1 SGHAT, CDR2 FQNNGV. CDR3 loop: CASSPGGEIYGYTF. The CDR3 nucleotides read TGTGCCAGCAGCCCAGGAGGGGAGATCTATGGCTACACCTTC.